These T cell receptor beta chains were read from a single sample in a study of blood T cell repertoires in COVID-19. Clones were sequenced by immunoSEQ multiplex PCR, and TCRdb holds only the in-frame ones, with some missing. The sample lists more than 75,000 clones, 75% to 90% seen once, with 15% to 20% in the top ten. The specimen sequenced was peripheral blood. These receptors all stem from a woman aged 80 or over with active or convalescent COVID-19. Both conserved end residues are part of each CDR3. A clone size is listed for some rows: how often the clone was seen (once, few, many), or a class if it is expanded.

CASSRGGGTDTQYF TRBJ2-3 - TRBV7-9
CASSPFMNTEAFF TRBJ1-1 - TRBV14
CASSSQGFGNQPQHF TRBJ1-5 few TRBV18
CAIRLAGGSNEQFF TRBJ2-1 - TRBV10-3
CASSQGTSYYGYTF TRBJ1-2 - TRBV3-1/TRBV3-2
CASSQDKFRGYTF TRBJ1-2 once TRBV4-3
CASRDFIGNTIYF TRBJ1-3 - TRBV6-5
CASRVTSGRSYEQYF TRBJ2-7 - TRBV2
CASSELGGSNEKLFF TRBJ1-4 few TRBV2
CASSLMGGTYGYTF TRBJ1-2 few TRBV6-5
CASSRGGLVGRSTGELFF TRBJ2-2 - TRBV19
CASNSGQGKGYGYTF TRBJ1-2 - TRBV19
CASSPLGLAADTQYF TRBJ2-3 few TRBV10-2
CASSLVMRGAGGYTF TRBJ1-2 - TRBV5-4
CASSLEGWRESWKDTQYF TRBJ2-3 once TRBV7-2
CASSENMNTGELFF TRBJ2-2 - TRBV7-2
CATSDPEGREGNEQFF TRBJ2-1 - TRBV24-1
CASSLGLAGPKYNEQFF TRBJ2-1 - TRBV7-2
CASSLGTGPSTF TRBJ1-2 - TRBV5-1
CASRGGSNQPQHF TRBJ1-5 few TRBV28
CASSVTGVAGDYEQYF TRBJ2-7 - TRBV5-1
CASSQIRGDTQYF TRBJ2-3 - TRBV3-1/TRBV3-2
CSVAEQGFREQYF TRBJ2-7 - TRBV29-1
CASSQDVGLAFSYEQYF TRBJ2-7 once TRBV4-3
CASSQGTPAYEQYF TRBJ2-7 - TRBV3-1/TRBV3-2
CASTDLTGSNQPQHF TRBJ1-5 - TRBV19
CATSRAGNYGYTF TRBJ1-2 - TRBV15
CASSIGLAEEFF TRBJ2-1 - TRBV11-2
CASSPRGLMNTEAFF TRBJ1-1 - TRBV5-6
CASSPEQDRGFDSPLHF TRBJ1-6 few TRBV7-9
CASSEGPGLLYGYTF TRBJ1-2 once TRBV6-1
CASTGPGGGGTSGSEQYF TRBJ2-7 once TRBV28
CASSLNRQGPTSYNEQFF TRBJ2-1 - TRBV7-2
CASSVSGGYTEAFF TRBJ1-1 - TRBV9
CASSLYGSSYNEQFF TRBJ2-1 few TRBV5-1
CASSLTGTGGPTEAFF TRBJ1-1 - TRBV7-3
CAISVGQGGDNEQFF TRBJ2-1 - TRBV10-3
CASSPGQGNYGYTF TRBJ1-2 - TRBV18
CASTPQGAPGANVLTF TRBJ2-6 - TRBV2
CASMRTGGFDTQYF TRBJ2-3 - TRBV19
CASSHGQGSSYNEQFF TRBJ2-1 once TRBV7-3
CASSQGGGPPGYTF TRBJ1-2 - TRBV4-3
CASSESSGTQETQYF TRBJ2-5 - TRBV2
CASSLGGLNEQFF TRBJ2-1 once TRBV12-3/TRBV12-4
CASSLSPGQGAEAFF TRBJ1-1 - TRBV16
CASSTGTAATQYF TRBJ2-3 few TRBV6-6
CASSRETGASTDTQYF TRBJ2-3 - TRBV5-4
CASSLKGASSGANVLTF TRBJ2-6 - TRBV7-2
CASAPVVDTEAFF TRBJ1-1 - TRBV19
CASVKMGARGYTF TRBJ1-2 - TRBV6-5
CASSVGGEPYNSPLHF TRBJ1-6 few TRBV9
CASSFAGEDTQYF TRBJ2-3 once TRBV5-6
CASISSGQGRNEQFF TRBJ2-1 - TRBV28
CASSLVTGSDSPLHF TRBJ1-6 - TRBV7-2
CASSIGTLIDNSPLHF TRBJ1-6 - TRBV19
CASSIGQGYEQYF TRBJ2-7 many TRBV19